This is a list of T cell receptor beta chains from one sample in a study of T cells in Graves' hyperthyroidism and ophthalmopathy. TCRdb reprocessed the multiplex PCR reads via MiXCR and lists one record per CDR3 protein. The sample holds some 700,000 distinct CDR3 sequences, around 15% seen once. The sample was blood. Source of these receptors: a man aged 45-65 years with Graves' hyperthyroidism. The CDR3 runs from the conserved cysteine through the conserved F or W. The order of the fields is CDR3 protein, CDR3 DNA, D gene, clone size, V gene, J gene, CDR3 length. A D gene is named only where the DNA matches it firmly. Size is stated for part of the rows, as once, few or many counts, or as a class when the clone is expanded.

cdr3_aa: CASSKPGQGVYEQYF; cdr3_nt: TGCGCCAGCAGCAAACCGGGACAGGGGGTATACGAGCAGTACTTC; d_call: TRBD1; clone_size: few; v_call: TRBV4-1; j_call: TRBJ2-7; cdr3_length: 15
cdr3_aa: CASSRLAVYNEQFF; cdr3_nt: TGTGCCAGCAGCCGACTAGCGGTTTACAATGAGCAGTTCTTC; d_call: TRBD2; clone_size: many; v_call: TRBV3-1; j_call: TRBJ2-1; cdr3_length: 14
cdr3_aa: CASSLGTTGPETQYF; cdr3_nt: TGTGCCAGCAGCTTGGGGACTACAGGGCCGGAGACCCAGTACTTC; d_call: NA; clone_size: NA; v_call: TRBV7-9; j_call: TRBJ2-5; cdr3_length: 15
cdr3_aa: CASGLGGTGDSPLHF; cdr3_nt: TGTGCCAGCGGGTTGGGTGGTACAGGGGATTCACCCCTCCACTTT; d_call: TRBD1; clone_size: many; v_call: TRBV28; j_call: TRBJ1-6; cdr3_length: 15
cdr3_aa: CASSLGVAGNNEQFF; cdr3_nt: TGTGCCAGCAGTTTAGGAGTAGCGGGGAACAATGAGCAGTTCTTC; d_call: TRBD2; clone_size: few; v_call: TRBV28; j_call: TRBJ2-1; cdr3_length: 15
cdr3_aa: CASSQLQGAGEKLFF; cdr3_nt: TGTGCCAGCAGCCAGCTACAGGGGGCAGGTGAAAAACTGTTTTTT; d_call: TRBD1; clone_size: few; v_call: TRBV3-1; j_call: TRBJ1-4; cdr3_length: 15
cdr3_aa: CAWSRGGGWDYGYTF; cdr3_nt: TGTGCCTGGAGTAGGGGCGGGGGATGGGACTATGGCTACACCTTC; d_call: NA; clone_size: many; v_call: TRBV30; j_call: TRBJ1-2; cdr3_length: 15
cdr3_aa: CASSSTGRTGEKLFF; cdr3_nt: TGTGCCAGCAGTTCAACAGGGAGGACAGGTGAAAAACTGTTTTTT; d_call: TRBD1; clone_size: many; v_call: TRBV6-1; j_call: TRBJ1-4; cdr3_length: 15
cdr3_aa: CASSLEHISSYNEQFF; cdr3_nt: TGTGCCAGCAGTTTAGAACACATTTCCTCCTACAATGAGCAGTTCTTC; d_call: NA; clone_size: NA; v_call: TRBV12-3/TRBV12-4; j_call: TRBJ2-1; cdr3_length: 16
cdr3_aa: CASSLLGAGRGKTEAFF; cdr3_nt: TGTGCCAGCAGTTTATTAGGGGCGGGACGGGGAAAAACTGAAGCTTTCTTT; d_call: NA; clone_size: many; v_call: TRBV27; j_call: TRBJ1-1; cdr3_length: 17
cdr3_aa: CASSLFSGGTDTQYF; cdr3_nt: TGCGCCAGCAGCTTGTTTAGCGGGGGAACAGATACGCAGTATTTT; d_call: TRBD2; clone_size: many; v_call: TRBV5-1; j_call: TRBJ2-3; cdr3_length: 15
cdr3_aa: CASSFDGYEQFF; cdr3_nt: TGTGCCAGCAGCTTCGACGGGTATGAGCAGTTCTTC; d_call: NA; clone_size: NA; v_call: TRBV7-3; j_call: TRBJ2-1; cdr3_length: 12
cdr3_aa: CASSIDDSSYNEQFF; cdr3_nt: TGTGCCAGTAGTATAGATGACAGCTCCTACAATGAGCAGTTCTTC; d_call: NA; clone_size: NA; v_call: TRBV19; j_call: TRBJ2-1; cdr3_length: 15
cdr3_aa: CASTDSPREKLFF; cdr3_nt: TGTGCCAGCACCGATAGCCCAAGGGAAAAACTGTTTTTT; d_call: NA; clone_size: NA; v_call: TRBV6-2/TRBV6-3; j_call: TRBJ1-4; cdr3_length: 13
cdr3_aa: CASSPTGAREQYF; cdr3_nt: TGTGCCAGCAGTCCAACGGGAGCCCGCGAGCAGTACTTC; d_call: NA; clone_size: many; v_call: TRBV6-1; j_call: TRBJ2-7; cdr3_length: 13
cdr3_aa: CASSEAGGGRGGYTF; cdr3_nt: TGTGCCAGCAGTGAAGCCGGTGGGGGCAGGGGTGGCTACACCTTC; d_call: NA; clone_size: many; v_call: TRBV2; j_call: TRBJ1-2; cdr3_length: 15
cdr3_aa: CASRDQGSSYEQYF; cdr3_nt: TGCGCCAGCAGAGACCAGGGGTCCTCCTACGAGCAGTACTTC; d_call: NA; clone_size: few; v_call: TRBV4-1; j_call: TRBJ2-7; cdr3_length: 14
cdr3_aa: CASSWGQGSSMNTEAFF; cdr3_nt: TGTGCCAGCAGCTGGGGACAGGGGAGTTCCATGAACACTGAAGCTTTCTTT; d_call: TRBD1; clone_size: many; v_call: TRBV12-3/TRBV12-4; j_call: TRBJ1-1; cdr3_length: 17
cdr3_aa: CASKEPGANVLTF; cdr3_nt: TGTGCCAGTAAGGAACCTGGGGCCAACGTCCTGACTTTC; d_call: NA; clone_size: few; v_call: TRBV19; j_call: TRBJ2-6; cdr3_length: 13
cdr3_aa: CASSDPSARQSYEQYF; cdr3_nt: TGTGCCAGTAGTGATCCCTCGGCCCGACAGTCCTACGAGCAGTACTTC; d_call: NA; clone_size: NA; v_call: TRBV19; j_call: TRBJ2-7; cdr3_length: 16
cdr3_aa: CASSRDSDEYEQYF; cdr3_nt: TGTGCCAGCAGCCGGGACAGCGACGAGTACGAGCAGTACTTC; d_call: TRBD1; clone_size: many; v_call: TRBV11-1; j_call: TRBJ2-7; cdr3_length: 14
cdr3_aa: CASSQDFPSSYNEQFF; cdr3_nt: TGCGCCAGCAGCCAAGACTTCCCGAGCTCCTACAATGAGCAGTTCTTC; d_call: NA; clone_size: few; v_call: TRBV4-3; j_call: TRBJ2-1; cdr3_length: 16
cdr3_aa: CASSLEYASDSPLHF; cdr3_nt: TGTGCCAGCAGCTTAGAGTATGCCAGCGACTCACCCCTCCACTTT; d_call: NA; clone_size: many; v_call: TRBV11-2; j_call: TRBJ1-6; cdr3_length: 15
cdr3_aa: CASSLSGAGTEAFF; cdr3_nt: TGTGCCAGCAGTTTAAGTGGGGCGGGCACTGAAGCTTTCTTT; d_call: NA; clone_size: many; v_call: TRBV27; j_call: TRBJ1-1; cdr3_length: 14
cdr3_aa: CAISALSGVTYEQYF; cdr3_nt: TGTGCCATCAGTGCCCTATCGGGGGTGACCTACGAGCAGTACTTC; d_call: NA; clone_size: many; v_call: TRBV10-3; j_call: TRBJ2-7; cdr3_length: 15
cdr3_aa: CASSPRESVIYGYTF; cdr3_nt: TGTGCCAGCAGTCCCCGGGAGAGTGTGATCTATGGCTACACCTTC; d_call: NA; clone_size: many; v_call: TRBV2; j_call: TRBJ1-2; cdr3_length: 15
cdr3_aa: CASSGLVAENTGELFF; cdr3_nt: TGTGCCAGCAGTGGCTTAGTAGCAGAGAACACCGGGGAGCTGTTTTTT; d_call: NA; clone_size: NA; v_call: TRBV6-1; j_call: TRBJ2-2; cdr3_length: 16
cdr3_aa: CSASRTGQYSYEQYF; cdr3_nt: TGCAGTGCTAGTCGGACGGGACAGTACTCCTACGAGCAGTACTTC; d_call: TRBD1; clone_size: few; v_call: TRBV20-1; j_call: TRBJ2-7; cdr3_length: 15
cdr3_aa: CASSPSRGGRAVNEQFF; cdr3_nt: TGTGCCAGCAGTCCCTCTCGGGGCGGGAGGGCAGTCAATGAGCAGTTCTTC; d_call: TRBD2; clone_size: many; v_call: TRBV6-2/TRBV6-3; j_call: TRBJ2-1; cdr3_length: 17
cdr3_aa: CASSSRTSLEQFF; cdr3_nt: TGTGCCAGTAGTTCCAGGACTAGTTTGGAGCAGTTCTTC; d_call: TRBD2; clone_size: many; v_call: TRBV19; j_call: TRBJ2-1; cdr3_length: 13
cdr3_aa: CASSLSDHGQPQHF; cdr3_nt: TGTGCCAGCAGTTTATCAGACCACGGCCAGCCCCAGCATTTT; d_call: NA; clone_size: few; v_call: TRBV27; j_call: TRBJ1-5; cdr3_length: 14
cdr3_aa: CATGNRDTYEQYF; cdr3_nt: TGTGCCACCGGAAACCGGGACACCTACGAGCAGTACTTC; d_call: NA; clone_size: many; v_call: TRBV24-1; j_call: TRBJ2-7; cdr3_length: 13
cdr3_aa: CAISDTGTANQPQHF; cdr3_nt: TGTGCCATCAGTGATACCGGGACAGCTAATCAGCCCCAGCATTTT; d_call: TRBD1; clone_size: few; v_call: TRBV10-3; j_call: TRBJ1-5; cdr3_length: 15
cdr3_aa: CASSPGTSKNIQYF; cdr3_nt: TGTGCCAGCAGTCCCGGGACAAGCAAAAACATTCAGTACTTC; d_call: NA; clone_size: few; v_call: TRBV3-1; j_call: TRBJ2-4; cdr3_length: 14
cdr3_aa: CASSVAGDNSPLHF; cdr3_nt: TGTGCCAGTAGCGTGGCCGGAGATAATTCACCCCTCCACTTT; d_call: NA; clone_size: NA; v_call: TRBV19; j_call: TRBJ1-6; cdr3_length: 14
cdr3_aa: CSVRLNTEAFF; cdr3_nt: TGCAGCGTAAGATTGAACACTGAAGCTTTCTTT; d_call: NA; clone_size: many; v_call: TRBV29-1; j_call: TRBJ1-1; cdr3_length: 11
cdr3_aa: CASSSASGSTDTQYF; cdr3_nt: TGTGCCAGCAGCTCCGCTAGCGGGAGCACAGATACGCAGTATTTT; d_call: TRBD2; clone_size: many; v_call: TRBV7-8; j_call: TRBJ2-3; cdr3_length: 15
cdr3_aa: CATLGGGAWTGELFF; cdr3_nt: TGTGCCACCCTGGGCGGGGGCGCATGGACCGGGGAGCTGTTTTTT; d_call: NA; clone_size: NA; v_call: TRBV6-1; j_call: TRBJ2-2; cdr3_length: 15
cdr3_aa: CASSYSRTSGSIEQFF; cdr3_nt: TGTGCCAGCAGCTATTCCCGGACTAGCGGGAGCATCGAGCAGTTCTTC; d_call: TRBD2; clone_size: many; v_call: TRBV7-9; j_call: TRBJ2-1; cdr3_length: 16
cdr3_aa: CARRTRYEQYF; cdr3_nt: TGTGCCAGAAGAACTCGGTACGAGCAGTACTTC; d_call: NA; clone_size: NA; v_call: TRBV9; j_call: TRBJ2-7; cdr3_length: 11
cdr3_aa: CASSLPEADTQYF; cdr3_nt: TGCGCCAGCAGCTTGCCAGAAGCAGATACGCAGTATTTT; d_call: NA; clone_size: few; v_call: TRBV5-1; j_call: TRBJ2-3; cdr3_length: 13